The 26 T cell receptor beta chains in this list originate from one sample, sequenced in a study of T cell responses to AZD1222 COVID-19 vaccine (dated by TCRdb to 2020 to 2022). Reading the label with the study, this specimen's time point is: about 28 days (+/-7) after the second vaccine dose. The intended sense of this specimen's treatment or condition label: meningococcal conjugate vaccine given as trial control. The library was built by means of the immunoSEQ multiplex PCR assay. Drawn from immuneACCESS, this table holds only the in-frame rearrangements with V and J called that TCRdb kept. Clones are partly lost; checked studies trace under half to an unresolved V gene and leave the rest unexplained. Recorded for this sample are some 190,000 clones; 90% to 95% of them occurred a single time. Approximately 1.5% of the sample goes to the ten largest clones. Material: peripheral blood, obtained 28 days after the second dose of the MenACWY control vaccine. Receptor source: an adult who received the MenACWY meningococcal vaccine as a control.

In the case of this clone: Mismatch with germline at one junction end may stem from a read error. This sequence joins TRBV7-7 and TRBJ2-1; 8 nucleotides line up with TRBD2. CDR1 is SSHAT, CDR2 FNYEAQ, per germline (reference sequence). CDR3 length: 13 residues. CDR3 region: CASTPIAGTEQFF. CDR3 coding DNA: TGTGCTAGCACCCCCATAGCGGGAACTGAGCAGTTCTTC.

J is TRBJ2-1 and V is TRBV6-6, with D perhaps TRBD2 (5 bases). The germline V and J ends were trimmed by 4 bases and 10 bases, with 11 bases remaining between them. This CDR3 has 12 residues. Germline V gives CDR1 MNHNY, CDR2 SVGAGI (reference sequence). In DNA, the CDR3 is TGTGCCAGCAGTTCTCCCGCGGGCGAGCAGTTCTTC. Translating it yields CASSSPAGEQFF.

The chain combines TRBV28 with TRBJ1-3; unclear D gene. The CDR3 extends over 13 amino acids. Germline V gene data show CDR1 as MDHEN and CDR2 as SYDVKM. The V end was cut by 6 bases, the J end by 7 bases, with 13 bases between. In DNA form, the CDR3 reads TGTGCCAGCAGCCCCCAGATGCCCAACACCATATATTTT. Encoded protein: CASSPQMPNTIYF.

The V call is TRBV28, the J call TRBJ1-6; D is unresolved. This CDR3 is 13 amino acids long. V lost 5 bases to trimming and J lost 7 bases, with 9 bases between them. Germline V gene lookup returns CDR1 MDHEN and CDR2 SYDVKM. The CDR3 loop is CASSPIRNSPLHF. As DNA, the CDR3 is TGTGCCAGCAGTCCAATCAGGAATTCACCCCTCCACTTT.

This chain connects TRBV27 to TRBJ2-7; D is unresolved. This CDR3 has 13 amino acids. Germline V gene data show CDR1 as MNHEY and CDR2 as SMNVEV (reference sequence). Deletions cut 2 bases from V and 4 bases from J, with 9 bases between. The CDR3 bases are TGTGCCAGCAGTTTAAGAGGTCCATACGAGCAGTACTTC. This translates into CASSLRGPYEQYF.

The CDR3 here is CASSTSGLALPYNEQFF. The CDR3 DNA follows: TGTGCCAGCAGCACCTCGGGACTAGCGTTACCCTACAATGAGCAGTTCTTC. The gene calls are TRBV28 and TRBJ2-1; TRBD2 matches at 10 bases. V lost 6 bases, J lost 2 bases, and 10 bases stayed unmatched. Germline V gene lookup returns CDR1 MDHEN and CDR2 SYDVKM. The CDR3 loop spans 17 amino acids.

V usage is TRBV2 and J usage is TRBJ1-3, with D maybe TRBD1 (6 bases). V lost 7 bases and J lost 8, with 18 bases in between. CDR1 SNHLY and CDR2 FYNNEI come from the germline V gene. There are 14 residues in the CDR3. CDR3 nucleotide sequence: TGTGCCAGCAAGGGGGGGGCAGCGGAGGACACCATATATTTT. This codes for CASKGGAAEDTIYF.

V and J are TRBV18 and TRBJ1-2, with D perhaps TRBD1 (5 bases). The germline V gene has CDR1 KGHSH and CDR2 LQKENI. The CDR3 is made up of 13 amino acids. Trimming shortened V by 2 bases and J by 8 bases, and 12 bases separated the two germline ends. The CDR3 sequence is CASSPDSYGGYTF. CDR3 sequence (DNA): TGTGCCAGCTCACCAGACAGCTATGGAGGCTACACCTTC.

The CDR3 reads CASSIRSNTDTQYF. As DNA, the CDR3 is TGTGCCAGTAGTATACGGTCCAACACAGATACGCAGTATTTT. V is TRBV19 and J is TRBJ2-3; no reliable D call. Germline V gene lookup returns CDR1 LNHDA and CDR2 SQIVND (reference sequence). V was cut by 2 bases and J by 2 bases, with 8 bases left in between. CDR3 size: 14 residues.

V is TRBV19 and J is TRBJ2-2, with 8 bases fitting TRBD1. The ends lost 1 base at V and 4 bases at J; junction bases unmatched: 8. This CDR3 spans 17 amino acids. Germline V lookup: CDR1 LNHDA, CDR2 SQIVND (reference sequence). CDR3 coding DNA: TGTGCCAGTAGTATAGTAGCAGGGGGCGCGGGCACCGGGGAGCTGTTTTTT. The encoded protein is CASSIVAGGAGTGELFF.

The rearrangement uses TRBV3-1 (or the pseudogene TRBV3-2) and TRBJ1-2, with a weak D call TRBD1 (5 bases). The CDR3 length is 16 residues. From germline, CDR1 is LGHDT and CDR2 YNNKEL (reference sequence). Trimming cost V 3 bases and J 3 bases, with 17 bases left between them. This CDR3 is CASSQSTGQTHYGYTF. The CDR3 DNA reads TGTGCCAGCAGCCAGTCCACGGGGCAGACCCACTATGGCTACACCTTC.

This rearrangement joins TRBV21-1 to TRBJ2-1. TRBV21-1 is designated a pseudogene. This CDR3 has 12 amino acids. The CDR3 loop is CASMAVGSEQFF. Here the CDR3 DNA reads TGTGCCAGCATGGCCGTAGGTTCTGAGCAGTTCTTC.

This rearrangement joins TRBV7-8 to TRBJ2-7; 9 positions match TRBD2. The V gene end was trimmed by 5 bases and the J gene end by 3 bases; junction bases not matched to a gene: 8. CDR1 SGHVS and CDR2 FQNEAQ come from the germline V gene. The CDR3 loop spans 15 amino acids. The CDR3 loop is CASSPGAGGFYEQYF. The CDR3 nucleotides read TGTGCCAGCAGCCCAGGGGCGGGGGGGTTCTACGAGCAGTACTTC.

This CDR3 is CASSLLVASHGYTF. DNA for the CDR3: TGCGCCAGCAGCTTGCTAGTTGCCTCCCATGGCTACACCTTC. V gene TRBV5-1 combines with J gene TRBJ1-2, with D uncertain. Germline values: CDR1 SGHRS, CDR2 YFSETQ. Trimming took 1 base from V and 6 from J, leaving 13 bases between them. This CDR3 has 14 residues.

The V and J genes are TRBV12-3 or TRBV12-4 and TRBJ2-7, with D possibly matching TRBD2 (6 bases). CDR3 length equals 13 residues. Trimming cost V 6 bases and J 0 bases, with 9 bases left between them. CDR3 protein: CASRPGLSYEQYF. DNA for the CDR3: TGTGCCAGCAGGCCGGGACTCTCCTACGAGCAGTACTTC.

The chain has TRBV30 and TRBJ2-7; D is uncertain. V was clipped by 2 bases and J by 1 base, with 3 bases between them. This CDR3 has 11 amino acids. Germline lookup yields CDR1 GTSNPN and CDR2 SVGIG (reference sequence). The CDR3 DNA reads TGTGCCTGGAGTAGATCCTACGAGCAGTACTTC. Translating it yields CAWSRSYEQYF.

This clone was seen just once. V usage is TRBV6-2 or TRBV6-3 and J usage is TRBJ1-1; unclear D gene. Trimming left V 5 bases short and J 11 bases short, with 15 bases between. The CDR3 loop spans 12 amino acids. Per germline, CDR1 MNHEY and CDR2 SVGEGT. CDR3 protein: CASSGERTRAFF. In nucleotides, the CDR3 is TGTGCCAGCAGTGGAGAAAGAACGAGGGCTTTCTTT.

CDR3 sequence reads: CASSSDNQYEQYF. CDR3 sequence (DNA): TGTGCCAGCAGCTCGGACAATCAGTACGAGCAGTACTTC. The chain links TRBV7-9 to TRBJ2-7; perhaps TRBD1 as D (5 bases). Germline CDR1 and CDR2: SEHNR and FQNEAQ (reference sequence). The length of the CDR3 is 13 residues. Trimming left V 4 bases short and J 4 bases short, with 11 bases between.

This chain connects TRBV28 to TRBJ1-1; D ambiguous. CDR3 length equals 13 residues. The germline CDR1 and CDR2 sequences are MDHEN and SYDVKM. V lost 3 bases, J lost 2 bases, and 7 bases lay in between. The chain's CDR3 is CASSFPFNTEAFF. The DNA for the CDR3 is TGTGCCAGCAGTTTTCCGTTCAACACTGAAGCTTTCTTT.

The genes are TRBV28 and TRBJ2-5; 12 bases are shared with TRBD2. CDR3 length: 14 amino acids. V lost 7 bases, J lost 6 bases, and 6 bases stayed unmatched. Germline V gives CDR1 MDHEN, CDR2 SYDVKM. CDR3 sequence reads: CASTGLAGHKTQYF. The CDR3 region has the DNA TGTGCCAGCACAGGACTAGCGGGACACAAGACCCAGTACTTC.

The chain is built from TRBV13 and TRBJ1-6; weak D call: TRBD1 (5 bases). The CDR3 runs to 17 residues. The V end was cut by 5 bases, the J end by 0 bases, with 14 bases between. Germline-derived CDR1 and CDR2 are PRHDT and FYEKMQ (reference sequence). The CDR3 sequence: CASSHRDVSSYNSPLHF. The CDR3 DNA reads TGTGCCAGCAGCCACCGGGACGTGAGCTCCTATAATTCACCCCTCCACTTT.

The chain recombines TRBV28 with TRBJ2-1, with a weak D call TRBD1 (6 bases). The V gene lost 7 bases and the J gene lost 10 bases, with 20 bases spanning the gap. This CDR3 is built from 14 residues. Germline loops: CDR1 MDHEN, CDR2 SYDVKM. CDR3 sequence: CASTQGISLSEQFF. The CDR3 coding sequence is TGTGCCAGCACCCAGGGGATCTCTCTATCAGAGCAGTTCTTC.

This clone was picked up one time. J is TRBJ1-2 and V is TRBV28, with D uncertain. This CDR3 comprises 11 residues. Between the trimmed V and J ends, which lost 3 bases and 9 bases, there was a span of 8 bases. Germline V CDR1 and CDR2: MDHEN, SYDVKM. The CDR3 DNA reads TGTGCCAGCAGTTTGGCCCATAGCTACACCTTC. This gives the protein CASSLAHSYTF.

This clone was observed once. V and J are TRBV19 and TRBJ2-7; D not resolved. Germline CDR1 LNHDA, CDR2 SQIVND (reference sequence). Trimming removed 4 bases at V and 1 base at J, with 14 bases between. The CDR3 totals 15 residues. The CDR3 loop is CASSTPGGPSYEQYF. The CDR3, as DNA: TGTGCCAGTAGTACCCCGGGCGGACCATCCTACGAGCAGTACTTC.

The chain uses TRBV7-9 and TRBJ1-5; D possibly corresponds to TRBD1 (6 bases). CDR3 length equals 14 residues. CDR1 is SEHNR, CDR2 FQNEAQ, per germline (reference sequence). The ends were cut back, 5 bases at V and 4 bases at J, with 12 bases in the middle. CDR3 residues: CASSARGTNQPQHF. CDR3 bases: TGTGCCAGCAGCGCTAGAGGGACAAATCAGCCCCAGCATTTT. The entire variable domain, with the rest obtained from reference TRBV7-9 and TRBJ1-5, is as follows: DTGVSQNPRHKITKRGQNVTFRCDPISEHNRLYWYRQTLGQGPEFLTYFQNEAQLEKSRLLSDRFSAERPKGSFSTLEIQRTEQGDSAMYLCASSARGTNQPQHFGDGTRLSIL.

The V call is TRBV7-8, the J call TRBJ1-5, with 7 bases identical to TRBD1. The length of the CDR3 is 14 residues. Trimming at V came to 5 bases and at J to 7 bases, leaving 8 bases not matched to a gene. In germline, CDR1 is SGHVS, CDR2 FQNEAQ. CDR3 residues: CASSMGDSQQPQHF. CDR3 nucleotide sequence: TGTGCCAGCAGCATGGGGGACAGCCAACAGCCCCAGCATTTT.